This is a list of T cell receptor beta chains from one sample in a study of T-cell reconstitution after alpha-beta-depleted transplantation in children. TCRdb re-called the PCR reads with MiXCR, one entry per CDR3 protein. The sample shows under 250,000 distinct CDR3 sequences, roughly a sixth of them seen only once. The sequencing used PBMCs, mostly from graft donor cells, collected 360 days after TCRalphabeta/CD19-depleted stem cell transplant. These receptor sequences come from a male patient between 2 and 15 years old who had a stem cell transplant for acute lymphoblastic leukemia, so the T cells may come from the graft donor. The CDR3 runs from the conserved cysteine through the conserved F or W.

cdr3_length j_call v_call cdr3_aa
18 TRBJ1-2 TRBV5-5 CASSSGTGTVYSNYGYTF
17 TRBJ2-5 TRBV12-3/TRBV12-4 CASSLVRGLGLAETQYF
14 TRBJ2-5 TRBV28 CASSSTGGRETQYF
16 TRBJ2-1 TRBV5-1 CASSLPIAGGKNEQFF
18 TRBJ1-5 TRBV7-6 CASSLVIGTGGPNQPQHF
14 TRBJ2-7 TRBV20-1 CSADAGTVSYEQYF
14 TRBJ1-5 TRBV6-1 CASRGLTGGQPQHF
15 TRBJ1-1 TRBV29-1 CSIGRRVTGVAEAFF
15 TRBJ2-3 TRBV20-1 CSARDLFGDTDTQYF
13 TRBJ2-4 TRBV2 CASSAVAKNIQYF
18 TRBJ2-1 TRBV4-3 CASSQDRLAGVWDNEQFF
16 TRBJ1-2 TRBV7-2 CASSLVGTGSNYGYTF
14 TRBJ2-3 TRBV24-1 CATSERRSTDTQYF
15 TRBJ2-6 TRBV5-1 CASLRGSSGANVLTF
14 TRBJ1-1 TRBV6-5 CASSQTEGHTEAFF
13 TRBJ1-1 TRBV20-1 CSARGRMNTEAFF
16 TRBJ2-5 TRBV7-2 CASSLSRAGMGETQYF
13 TRBJ1-2 TRBV27 CASSSVANYGYTF
16 TRBJ2-1 TRBV7-9 CASSSRDGYSYNEQFF
15 TRBJ2-7 TRBV11-2 CASSLAQGTSYEQYF
14 TRBJ2-7 TRBV28 CASSRTGVSYEQYF
16 TRBJ2-2 TRBV12-3/TRBV12-4 CASSPKTEQVTGELFF
15 TRBJ2-1 TRBV12-3/TRBV12-4 CASSHTDRAPGEQFF
17 TRBJ2-1 TRBV4-3 CASSQDQPGGSYNEQFF
13 TRBJ2-2 TRBV20-1 CSAGGAVTGELFF
17 TRBJ2-3 TRBV11-2 CASSLNLGGQGLNTQYF
12 TRBJ2-3 TRBV29-1 CSDTSSTDTQYF
11 TRBJ2-1 TRBV20-1 CSAIASYEQFF
14 TRBJ2-7 TRBV10-3 CAIRQTSGGYEQYF
14 TRBJ1-2 TRBV12-3/TRBV12-4 CASSTWPLYYGYTF
14 TRBJ2-3 TRBV5-1 CASSLDPPWDTQYF